A selection of T cell receptor beta chains follows, all from one sample in a study of T cells in Graves' hyperthyroidism and ophthalmopathy. MiXCR, applied by TCRdb to the multiplex PCR reads, yields one record per CDR3 protein. The sample shows around 250,000 distinct CDR3 sequences, just over 14% of them seen only once. Sequencing used blood. These receptors were collected from a middle-aged woman with Graves' hyperthyroidism that later progressed to Graves' ophthalmopathy. CDR3s include the opening cysteine and the closing phenylalanine or tryptophan. D genes are given only for firm matches. Not every row has a clone size; where given, it reads once, few, many or a size class.

many,TRBV29-1,TRBJ1-2,-,TGCAGCACCCAGGACAGAGCTAACTATGGCTACACCTTC,CSTQDRANYGYTF
many,TRBV9,TRBJ2-5,TRBD1,TGTGCCAGCAGCGGTCGGGACAGCCAAGAGACCCAGTACTTC,CASSGRDSQETQYF
many,TRBV6-2/TRBV6-3,TRBJ2-2,TRBD2,TGTGCCAGCAGTTACGGGCCTAGCGGTAACACCGGGGAGCTGTTTTTT,CASSYGPSGNTGELFF
many,TRBV7-2,TRBJ2-7,-,TGTGCCAGCAGCCCCCAACCCGGGACCCCCTACGAGCAGTACTTC,CASSPQPGTPYEQYF
many,TRBV29-1,TRBJ1-2,-,TGCAGCGTTGTAAACGGACTCACTGATCGTTATGGCTACACCTTC,CSVVNGLTDRYGYTF
many,TRBV2,TRBJ1-6,TRBD1,TGTGCCAGCGTAAGACAGGGAAGCGATTCACCCCTCCACTTT,CASVRQGSDSPLHF
many,TRBV30,TRBJ2-7,-,TGTGCCTGGAGCCTACGGTTCTACGAGCAGTACTTC,CAWSLRFYEQYF
-,TRBV28,TRBJ1-1,-,TGTGCCGGTCAAGCGGGGGACAACACTGAAGCTTTCTTT,CAGQAGDNTEAFF
many,TRBV19,TRBJ1-5,-,TGTGCCAGTAGTATATTCTCGGGGTCAGAAGTTAGCAATCAGCCCCAGCATTTT,CASSIFSGSEVSNQPQHF
many,TRBV28,TRBJ1-6,-,TGTGCCACCAGGGAGAATTCACCCCTCCACTTT,CATRENSPLHF
-,TRBV12-3/TRBV12-4,TRBJ1-6,TRBD1,TGTGCCAGCAGACAACCGGGACAGGGGGTTATGGCCCTCCACTTT,CASRQPGQGVMALHF
-,TRBV24-1,TRBJ2-2,TRBD1,TGTGCCACCACAAACCGACTCGGACAGGGACACGGGGAGCTGTTTTTT,CATTNRLGQGHGELFF
many,TRBV11-2,TRBJ2-1,TRBD2,TGTGCCAGCAGCCATACTAGCGATGAGCAGTTCTTC,CASSHTSDEQFF
many,TRBV6-1,TRBJ2-3,-,TGTGCCAGCACCTCACACCGTAGCACAGATACGCAGTATTTT,CASTSHRSTDTQYF
many,TRBV30,TRBJ1-2,TRBD1,TGTGCCTGGAGTCTACAGGGGGCCTATGGCTACACCTTC,CAWSLQGAYGYTF
-,TRBV20-1,TRBJ2-1,TRBD2,TGCAGTGCTACCACTAGCGGGGAGCAGTTCTTC,CSATTSGEQFF
many,TRBV20-1,TRBJ2-3,-,TGCAGTGCTAGAGAACGATATACAGATACGCAGTATTTT,CSARERYTDTQYF
many,TRBV20-1,TRBJ1-2,-,TGCAGTGCTAGGTCGGCGGGTTCCGGAGCTAACTATGGCTACACCTTC,CSARSAGSGANYGYTF
few,TRBV5-6,TRBJ2-4,-,TGTGCCAGCAGCTTGGGTTTAGGCGACCCAGCCAAAAACATTCAGTACTTC,CASSLGLGDPAKNIQYF
many,TRBV2,TRBJ2-2,-,TGTGCCAGCAGTCGAGACAGCGCGAACACCGGGGAGCTGTTTTTT,CASSRDSANTGELFF
many,TRBV2,TRBJ2-5,TRBD2,TGTGCCAGCAGTGAACATACTGGCGGGAGGGCCCCCGACTTC,CASSEHTGGRAPDF
few,TRBV7-7,TRBJ2-2,-,TGTGCTAGCAGCTTTTTACTGGGCGGGGAGCTGTTTTTT,CASSFLLGGELFF
many,TRBV25-1,TRBJ1-4,-,TGTGCCAGCAGAAAAGGTAGTGTTGAAAAACTGTTTTTT,CASRKGSVEKLFF
few,TRBV5-1,TRBJ1-3,-,TGCGCCAGCAGCTTGGATCCCGGCTCTGGAAACACCATATATTTT,CASSLDPGSGNTIYF
many,TRBV10-3,TRBJ2-1,TRBD2,TGTGCCATCAACGACGGGGGAGGGCCCAATGAGCAGTTCTTC,CAINDGGGPNEQFF
many,TRBV7-2,TRBJ2-7,-,TGTGCCAGCAGCTTAGCTTGGGGGAGCTCCTACGAGCAGTACTTC,CASSLAWGSSYEQYF
-,TRBV30,TRBJ1-3,-,TGTGCCTGGAGCGAAGCTCTGAGCTCTGGAAACACCATATATTTT,CAWSEALSSGNTIYF
many,TRBV28,TRBJ1-4,-,TGTGCCAGCAGTCCCGGGACAAATCCTCTGAGAGAACTGTTTTTT,CASSPGTNPLRELFF
-,TRBV28,TRBJ2-7,TRBD2,TGTGCCAGCAGTCATCCATGGACTAGCGGGAGCTCCCACGAGCAGTACTTC,CASSHPWTSGSSHEQYF
many,TRBV28,TRBJ2-3,-,TGTGCCAGCAGTCCACCCGAGTGGGGAGGCGATACGCAGTATTTT,CASSPPEWGGDTQYF
many,TRBV28,TRBJ2-7,-,TGTGCCAGCAGTCGTCCCTTTTCGTCAGCACCACCCTACGAGCAGTACTTC,CASSRPFSSAPPYEQYF
few,TRBV5-6,TRBJ2-3,-,TGTGCCAGCAGCTTCGGGGAGCTGGCAGATACGCAGTATTTT,CASSFGELADTQYF
-,TRBV2,TRBJ2-3,TRBD1,TGTGCCAGCAGTGAACAGGGGGTGGATACGCAGTATTTT,CASSEQGVDTQYF
-,TRBV5-4,TRBJ2-7,TRBD2,TGTGCCAGCAGCCCACCCGGGGGGACGAGCTCCTACGAGCAGTACTTC,CASSPPGGTSSYEQYF
many,TRBV18,TRBJ2-1,-,TGTGCCAGCTCTCGGGGGGCAGGGATAAGGATAAGCTCCTACAATGAGCAGTTCTTC,CASSRGAGIRISSYNEQFF
many,TRBV10-3,TRBJ2-3,TRBD2,TGTGCCACCACGGGACTAGCGGGGCCGGATACGCAGTATTTT,CATTGLAGPDTQYF
few,TRBV6-1,TRBJ1-5,-,TGTGCCAGCAGATCAGGCGGCCTCAATCAGCCCCAGCATTTT,CASRSGGLNQPQHF
many,TRBV29-1,TRBJ2-3,-,TGCAGCGTTGGTAGGGAGGGGGCGCGACGGAAAAACACAGATACGCAGTATTTT,CSVGREGARRKNTDTQYF
many,TRBV29-1,TRBJ1-3,-,TGCAGCGCTGAGGACGGGCAGGGAAACACCATATATTTT,CSAEDGQGNTIYF
many,TRBV27,TRBJ2-7,TRBD1,TGTGCCAGCAGATCGGGACAGGGATACGAGCAGTACTTC,CASRSGQGYEQYF
-,TRBV5-6,TRBJ1-4,TRBD1,TGTGCCAGCAGCTCGACAGGGGAAGGCGAAAAACTGTTTTTT,CASSSTGEGEKLFF
many,TRBV24-1,TRBJ1-1,-,TGTGCCACCAGCCCCGGTTCCCTGACTAACACTGAAGCTTTCTTT,CATSPGSLTNTEAFF
-,TRBV28,TRBJ2-1,TRBD2,TGTGCCAGCAGTACCCAGCTAGCGGGAGTATGGAATGAGCAGTTCTTC,CASSTQLAGVWNEQFF
many,TRBV11-2,TRBJ2-7,-,TGTGCCAGCAGCTTAGAGTTTAACAGCTACGAGCAGTACTTC,CASSLEFNSYEQYF